This is a list of T cell receptor beta chains from one sample in a study of T cell responses to AZD1222 COVID-19 vaccine. Data came from immunoSEQ multiplex PCR; TCRdb stores just in-frame clones and leaves some out. The sample records 170,000 or so clones, approximately 90% being singletons. The sequences come from peripheral blood, collected on day 0 of AZD1222 vaccination. The receptors were gathered from an adult in good health. CDR3s include the opening cysteine and the closing phenylalanine or tryptophan. D genes are given only for firm matches. Size is omitted from some rows. Given values are once, few, many or a class for expanded clones.

D	J	V	size	CDR3	DNA
TRBD1	TRBJ2-2	TRBV24-1	.	CATSETGTGGSGELFF	TGTGCCACCAGTGAGACCGGGACAGGGGGCTCCGGGGAGCTGTTTTTT
TRBD1	TRBJ2-1	TRBV11-2	.	CASSLVGTGPGLEQFF	TGTGCCAGCAGCTTAGTGGGGACAGGGCCAGGGCTCGAGCAGTTCTTC
TRBD1	TRBJ1-5	TRBV6-5	.	CASSRQGSNQPQHF	TGTGCCAGCAGCCGACAGGGAAGCAATCAGCCCCAGCATTTT
.	TRBJ1-2	TRBV19	once	CASSSGAAAAGYTF	TGTGCCAGTAGCAGCGGGGCCGCGGCGGCTGGCTACACCTTC
TRBD1	TRBJ1-2	TRBV5-6	.	CASSWGDRAYGYTF	TGTGCCAGCAGCTGGGGGGACAGGGCTTATGGCTACACCTTC
.	TRBJ2-6	TRBV4-2	.	CASSQDLVTGANVLTF	TGTGCCAGCAGCCAAGATCTAGTTACTGGGGCCAACGTCCTGACTTTC
.	TRBJ1-1	TRBV6-1	.	CASSDPGEGNTEAFF	TGTGCCAGCAGTGATCCAGGGGAAGGGAACACTGAAGCTTTCTTT
TRBD2	TRBJ2-1	TRBV20-1	.	CSASGTSYNEQFF	TGCAGTGCTAGTGGGACTAGCTACAATGAGCAGTTCTTC
TRBD2	TRBJ2-5	TRBV7-2	.	CASSLPASGGQETQYF	TGTGCCAGCAGCTTACCAGCTAGCGGGGGCCAAGAGACCCAGTACTTC
.	TRBJ1-6	TRBV6-5	.	CASSYSLGSPLHF	TGTGCCAGCAGTTACTCCTTAGGATCCCCCCTCCACTTT